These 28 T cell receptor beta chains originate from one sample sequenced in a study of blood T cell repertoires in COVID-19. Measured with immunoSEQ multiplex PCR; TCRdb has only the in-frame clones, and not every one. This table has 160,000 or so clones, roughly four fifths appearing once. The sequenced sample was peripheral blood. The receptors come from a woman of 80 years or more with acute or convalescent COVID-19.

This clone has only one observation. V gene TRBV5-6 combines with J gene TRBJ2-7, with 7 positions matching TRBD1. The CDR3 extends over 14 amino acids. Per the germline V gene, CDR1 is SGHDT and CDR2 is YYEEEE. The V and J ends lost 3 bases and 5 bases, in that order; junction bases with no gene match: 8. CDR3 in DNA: TGTGCCAGCAGCTGGGATGCAGGGGGAAACGAGCAGTACTTC. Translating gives CASSWDAGGNEQYF.

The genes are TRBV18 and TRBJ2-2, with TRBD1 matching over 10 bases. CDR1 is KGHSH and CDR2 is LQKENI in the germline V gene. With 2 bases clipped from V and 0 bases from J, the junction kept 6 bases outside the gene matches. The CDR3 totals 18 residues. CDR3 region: CASSPRDRGAPNTGELFF. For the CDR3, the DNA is TGTGCCAGCTCACCAAGGGACAGGGGCGCTCCGAACACCGGGGAGCTGTTTTTT.

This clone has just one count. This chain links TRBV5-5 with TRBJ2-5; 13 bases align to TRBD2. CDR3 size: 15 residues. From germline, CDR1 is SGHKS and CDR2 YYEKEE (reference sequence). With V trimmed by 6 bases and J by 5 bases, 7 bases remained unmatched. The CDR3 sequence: CASTFGLAGVETQYF. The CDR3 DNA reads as TGTGCCAGCACCTTTGGACTAGCGGGAGTGGAGACCCAGTACTTC.

CDR3: CASSPPPRGGTIGTDTQYF. DNA for the CDR3: TGTGCCAGCAGTCCCCCCCCTAGGGGGGGCACTATTGGCACAGATACGCAGTATTTT. This chain links TRBV6-6 with TRBJ2-3, with D possibly matching TRBD2 (7 bases). Trimming took off 5 bases at V and 1 base at J, with 25 bases between the two ends. The CDR3 totals 19 residues. Germline V CDR1 and CDR2: MNHNY, SVGAGI (reference sequence).

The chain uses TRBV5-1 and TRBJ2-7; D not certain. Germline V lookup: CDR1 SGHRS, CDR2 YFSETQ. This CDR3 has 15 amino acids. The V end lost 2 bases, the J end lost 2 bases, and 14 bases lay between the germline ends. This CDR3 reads CASSFDGVTAYEQYF. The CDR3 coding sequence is TGCGCCAGCAGCTTCGATGGAGTTACGGCCTACGAGCAGTACTTC. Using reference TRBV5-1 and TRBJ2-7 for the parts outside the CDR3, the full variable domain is KAGVTQTPRYLIKTRGQQVTLSCSPISGHRSVSWYQQTPGQGLQFLFEYFSETQRNKGNFPGRFSGRQFSNSRSEMNVSTLELGDSALYLCASSFDGVTAYEQYFGPGTRLTVT.

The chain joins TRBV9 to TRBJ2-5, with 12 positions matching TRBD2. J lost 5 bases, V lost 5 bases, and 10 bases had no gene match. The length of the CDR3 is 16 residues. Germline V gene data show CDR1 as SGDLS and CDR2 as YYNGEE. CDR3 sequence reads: CASSASGGASRETQYF. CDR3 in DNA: TGTGCCAGCAGTGCTAGCGGGGGGGCCTCCCGGGAGACCCAGTACTTC.

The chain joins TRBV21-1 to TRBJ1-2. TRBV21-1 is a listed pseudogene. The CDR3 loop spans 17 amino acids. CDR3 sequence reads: CASSKDGGNSANYGYTF. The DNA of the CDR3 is TGTGCCAGCAGCAAAGACGGAGGGAACTCGGCTAACTATGGCTACACCTTC.

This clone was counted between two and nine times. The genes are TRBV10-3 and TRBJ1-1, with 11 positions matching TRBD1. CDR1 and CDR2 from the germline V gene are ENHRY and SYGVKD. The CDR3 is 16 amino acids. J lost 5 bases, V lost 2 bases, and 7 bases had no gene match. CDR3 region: CAISEGGQGGRTEAFF. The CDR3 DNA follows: TGTGCCATCAGTGAGGGGGGACAGGGGGGTAGAACTGAAGCTTTCTTT.

For the CDR3, the DNA is TGCGCCAGCAGCCAGCGACTAAACAATGAGCAGTTCTTC. Protein sequence: CASSQRLNNEQFF. The chain combines TRBV4-1 with TRBJ2-1; D might be TRBD2 (5 bases). The V end lost 3 bases, the J end lost 5 bases, and 8 bases lay between the germline ends. The CDR3 is 13 amino acids. Germline assignment: CDR1 MGHRA and CDR2 YSYEKL.

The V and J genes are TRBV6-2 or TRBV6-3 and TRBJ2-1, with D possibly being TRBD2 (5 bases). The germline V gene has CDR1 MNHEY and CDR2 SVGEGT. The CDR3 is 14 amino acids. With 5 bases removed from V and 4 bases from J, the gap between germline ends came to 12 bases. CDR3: CASSHLLAYNEQFF. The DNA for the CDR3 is TGTGCCAGCAGTCACCTCCTAGCATACAATGAGCAGTTCTTC.

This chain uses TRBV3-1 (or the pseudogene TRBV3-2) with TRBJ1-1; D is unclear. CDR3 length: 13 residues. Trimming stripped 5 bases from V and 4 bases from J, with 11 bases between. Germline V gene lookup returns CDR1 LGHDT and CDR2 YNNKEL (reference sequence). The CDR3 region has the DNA TGTGCCAGCAGCAACCCGCAGGCCACTGAAGCTTTCTTT. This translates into CASSNPQATEAFF.

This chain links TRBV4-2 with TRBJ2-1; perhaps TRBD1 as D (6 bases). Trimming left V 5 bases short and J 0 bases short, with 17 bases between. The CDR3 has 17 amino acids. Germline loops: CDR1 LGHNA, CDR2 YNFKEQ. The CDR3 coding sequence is TGTGCCAGCAGCGGTGCTGGACAGCTCAGCTCCTACAATGAGCAGTTCTTC. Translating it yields CASSGAGQLSSYNEQFF.

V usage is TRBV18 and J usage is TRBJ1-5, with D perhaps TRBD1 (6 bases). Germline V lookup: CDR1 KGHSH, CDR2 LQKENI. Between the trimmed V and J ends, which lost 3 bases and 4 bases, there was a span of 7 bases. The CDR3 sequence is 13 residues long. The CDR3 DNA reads TGTGCCAGCTCACCGACAGGAAATCAGCCCCAGCATTTT. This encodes CASSPTGNQPQHF.

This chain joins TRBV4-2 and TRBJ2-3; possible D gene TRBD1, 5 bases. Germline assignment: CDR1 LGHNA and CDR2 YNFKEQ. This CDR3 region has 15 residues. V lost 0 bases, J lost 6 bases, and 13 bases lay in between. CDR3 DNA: TGTGCCAGCAGCCAAGAAGGGCGGAACAGGGATACGCAGTATTTT. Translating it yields CASSQEGRNRDTQYF.

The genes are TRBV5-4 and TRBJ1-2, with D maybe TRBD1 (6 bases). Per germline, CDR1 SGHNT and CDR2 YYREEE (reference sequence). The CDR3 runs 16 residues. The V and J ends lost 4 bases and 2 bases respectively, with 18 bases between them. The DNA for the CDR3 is TGTGCCAGCAGCGTACTGAGACAGGAAGGGAACTATGGCTACACCTTC. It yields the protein CASSVLRQEGNYGYTF.

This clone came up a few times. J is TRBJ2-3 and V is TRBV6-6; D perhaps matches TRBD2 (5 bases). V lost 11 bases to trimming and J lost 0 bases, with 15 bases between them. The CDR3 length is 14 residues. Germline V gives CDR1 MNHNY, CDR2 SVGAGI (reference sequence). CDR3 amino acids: CAVGSGASTDTQYF. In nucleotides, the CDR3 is TGTGCCGTTGGCAGCGGAGCTAGCACAGATACGCAGTATTTT.

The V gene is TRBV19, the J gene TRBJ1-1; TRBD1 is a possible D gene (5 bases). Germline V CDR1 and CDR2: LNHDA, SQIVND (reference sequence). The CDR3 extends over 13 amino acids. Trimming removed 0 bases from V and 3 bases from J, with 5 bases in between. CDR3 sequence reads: CASSIDRDTEAFF. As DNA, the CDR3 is TGTGCCAGTAGTATAGACAGGGACACTGAAGCTTTCTTT.

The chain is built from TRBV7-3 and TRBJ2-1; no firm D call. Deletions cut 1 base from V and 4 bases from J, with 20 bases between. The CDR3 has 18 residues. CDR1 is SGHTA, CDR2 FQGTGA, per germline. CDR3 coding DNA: TGTGCCAGCAGCTTAAATGAATGGGCGCGCGTCGGTTACAATGAGCAGTTCTTC. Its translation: CASSLNEWARVGYNEQFF.

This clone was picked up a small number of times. CDR3 sequence: CATSGRKGQSSGANVLTF. The CDR3 DNA is TGTGCCACCAGTGGACGGAAGGGACAGTCCTCTGGGGCCAACGTCCTGACTTTC. This sequence joins TRBV24-1 and TRBJ2-6; 7 bases agree with TRBD1. Unmatched junction bases numbered 9, after V lost 5 bases and J lost 0 bases. This CDR3 spans 18 amino acids. Germline CDR1 and CDR2: KGHDR and SFDVKD.

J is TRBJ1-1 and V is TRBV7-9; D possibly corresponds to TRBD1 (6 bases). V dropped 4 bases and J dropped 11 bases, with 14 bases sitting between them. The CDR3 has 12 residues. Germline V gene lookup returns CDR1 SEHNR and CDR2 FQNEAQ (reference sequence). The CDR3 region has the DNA TGTGCCAGCAGCTCCACGGGGGGCAAGGCTTTCTTT. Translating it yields CASSSTGGKAFF.

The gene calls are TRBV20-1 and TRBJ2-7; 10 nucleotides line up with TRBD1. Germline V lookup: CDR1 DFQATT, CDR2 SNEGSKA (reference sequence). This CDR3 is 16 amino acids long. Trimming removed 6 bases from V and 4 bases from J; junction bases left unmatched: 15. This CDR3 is CSASGFGDRGSYEQYF. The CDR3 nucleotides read TGCAGTGCCAGTGGATTCGGGGACAGGGGATCTTACGAGCAGTACTTC.

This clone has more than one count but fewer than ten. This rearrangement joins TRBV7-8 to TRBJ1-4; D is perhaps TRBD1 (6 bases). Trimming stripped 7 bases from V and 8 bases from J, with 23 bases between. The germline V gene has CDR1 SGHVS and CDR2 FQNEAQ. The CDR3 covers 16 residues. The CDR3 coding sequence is TGTGCCAGCACCCTAGGGGCGGGGGGCGTGAAAGAAAAACTGTTTTTT. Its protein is CASTLGAGGVKEKLFF.

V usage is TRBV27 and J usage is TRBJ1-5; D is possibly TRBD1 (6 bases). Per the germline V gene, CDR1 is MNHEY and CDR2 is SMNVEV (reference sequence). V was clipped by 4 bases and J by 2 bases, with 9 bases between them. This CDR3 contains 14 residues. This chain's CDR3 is CASSWTAGNQPQHF. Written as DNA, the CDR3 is TGTGCCAGCAGTTGGACAGCCGGCAATCAGCCCCAGCATTTT.

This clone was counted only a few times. The CDR3 here is CATSSLLRRTRSEQYF. In DNA, the CDR3 is TGTGCCACCAGCAGCCTACTCCGACGGACTAGGTCTGAGCAGTACTTC. The genes are TRBV15 and TRBJ2-7, with 7 bases identical to TRBD2. The J segment lost 7 bases and the V segment lost 3 bases, leaving 15 bases of the junction unmatched. Germline CDR1 reads LNHNV; CDR2 reads YYDKDF (reference sequence). The CDR3 has 16 amino acids.

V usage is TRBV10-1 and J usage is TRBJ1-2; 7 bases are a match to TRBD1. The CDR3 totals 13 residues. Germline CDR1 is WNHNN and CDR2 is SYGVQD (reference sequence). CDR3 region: CLGRGVLDYGYTF. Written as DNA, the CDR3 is TGCCTGGGCAGGGGGGTCCTAGACTATGGCTACACCTTC.

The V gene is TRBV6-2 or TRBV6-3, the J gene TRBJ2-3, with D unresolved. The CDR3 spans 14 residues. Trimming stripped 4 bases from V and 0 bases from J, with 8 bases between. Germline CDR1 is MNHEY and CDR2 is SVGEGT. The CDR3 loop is CASSWFRSTDTQYF. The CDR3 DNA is TGTGCCAGCAGTTGGTTCAGGAGCACAGATACGCAGTATTTT.

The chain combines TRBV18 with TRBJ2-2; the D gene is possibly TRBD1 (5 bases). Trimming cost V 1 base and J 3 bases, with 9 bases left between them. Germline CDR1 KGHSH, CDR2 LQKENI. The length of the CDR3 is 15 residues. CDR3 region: CASSPRQGHTGELFF. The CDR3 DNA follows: TGTGCCAGCTCACCACGTCAGGGCCACACCGGGGAGCTGTTTTTT.

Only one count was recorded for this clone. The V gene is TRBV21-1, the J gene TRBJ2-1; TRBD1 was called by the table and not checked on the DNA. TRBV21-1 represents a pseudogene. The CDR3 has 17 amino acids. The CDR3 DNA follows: TGTGCCAGCAGCCACAGGCAGGGGAACAGCTCCTACAATGAGCAGTTCTTC. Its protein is CASSHRQGNSSYNEQFF.